The rows below give T cell receptor beta chains drawn from one sample of a study of regulatory T cells in long-lasting Graves disease. MiXCR, applied by TCRdb to the multiplex PCR reads, yields one record per CDR3 protein. The sample shows 300,000 to 400,000 distinct CDR3 sequences, about a sixth of them seen only once. The sequencing here drew on peripheral blood mononuclear cells (PBMCs), taken at new diagnosis, from a patient treated with antithyroid drugs. The receptors here all came from a female donor with Graves disease. CDR3s include the opening cysteine and the closing phenylalanine or tryptophan. A D gene is named only where the DNA matches it firmly. Some rows mark clone size as missing; the rest say once, few, many or name a class of expanded clone.

j_call,clone_size,d_call,v_call,cdr3_aa,cdr3_nt
TRBJ2-1,-,-,TRBV20-1,CSALGLRKGANEQFF,TGCAGTGCTTTGGGCCTACGGAAGGGAGCGAATGAGCAGTTCTTC
TRBJ2-5,few,TRBD1,TRBV7-2,CASSRPGTGEETQYF,TGTGCCAGCAGTCGACCCGGGACAGGGGAAGAGACCCAGTACTTC
TRBJ2-5,-,TRBD2,TRBV12-3/TRBV12-4,CASSLRDYPKETQYF,TGTGCCAGCAGCCTACGGGACTACCCTAAGGAGACCCAGTACTTC
TRBJ2-7,many,-,TRBV28,CASSRQGGSSYEQYF,TGTGCCAGCAGTCGACAGGGCGGGAGCTCCTACGAGCAGTACTTC
TRBJ2-2,many,TRBD2,TRBV12-3/TRBV12-4,CASSLAARGAGELFF,TGTGCCAGCAGTTTAGCGGCCCGGGGGGCCGGGGAGCTGTTTTTT
TRBJ1-2,many,-,TRBV27,CASRPLGNYGYTF,TGTGCCAGCAGGCCGCTTGGGAACTATGGCTACACCTTC
TRBJ2-3,many,-,TRBV6-2/TRBV6-3,CASKGATTLTDTQYF,TGTGCCAGCAAAGGGGCCACCACGCTCACAGATACGCAGTATTTT
TRBJ1-6,many,-,TRBV27,CASSSRTDYSSYNSPLHF,TGTGCCAGCAGTTCCAGAACCGATTACAGCTCCTATAATTCACCCCTCCACTTT
TRBJ1-2,many,-,TRBV20-1,CSATHPPRWGHYGYTF,TGCAGTGCTACTCACCCACCTAGGTGGGGCCACTATGGCTACACCTTC
TRBJ2-5,many,-,TRBV6-5,CASSYSSQGRETQYF,TGTGCCAGCAGTTACTCGAGTCAGGGCCGAGAGACCCAGTACTTC
TRBJ2-1,many,-,TRBV9,CASSVGPVPNEQFF,TGTGCCAGCAGCGTAGGACCAGTCCCGAATGAGCAGTTCTTC
TRBJ1-1,many,-,TRBV19,CASSKWENTEAFF,TGTGCCAGCAGCAAATGGGAGAACACTGAAGCTTTCTTT
TRBJ1-1,many,-,TRBV2,CASSLRVTNTEAFF,TGTGCCAGCAGCCTCAGGGTTACGAACACTGAAGCTTTCTTT
TRBJ2-3,many,-,TRBV6-5,CASSYSRPMITDTQYF,TGTGCCAGCAGTTACTCGAGGCCGATGATCACAGATACGCAGTATTTT
TRBJ2-7,-,-,TRBV10-3,CAISEAGGSYEQYF,TGTGCCATCAGTGAGGCAGGGGGGTCCTACGAGCAGTACTTC
TRBJ2-1,many,-,TRBV20-1,CSATRDNEQFF,TGCAGTGCTACCAGGGACAATGAGCAGTTCTTC
TRBJ2-7,-,-,TRBV4-1,CASSQDFEAIYEQYF,TGCGCCAGCAGCCAAGATTTCGAGGCGATCTACGAGCAGTACTTC
TRBJ2-2,many,-,TRBV7-3,CASSLKGGSTGELFF,TGTGCCAGCAGCTTAAAGGGGGGCAGCACCGGGGAGCTGTTTTTT
TRBJ2-7,-,-,TRBV6-1,CASSDWEYEQYF,TGTGCCAGCAGTGACTGGGAGTACGAGCAGTACTTC
TRBJ2-7,many,-,TRBV4-1,CASSQEPPWVGYEQYF,TGCGCCAGCAGCCAAGAACCACCGTGGGTTGGCTACGAGCAGTACTTC
TRBJ2-6,-,-,TRBV5-4,CASSSWGGANVLTF,TGTGCCAGCAGCTCCTGGGGTGGGGCCAACGTCCTGACTTTC
TRBJ1-1,few,-,TRBV6-5,CASSYSHLVGSEAFF,TGTGCCAGCAGTTACTCGCACTTAGTCGGCAGCGAAGCTTTCTTT
TRBJ2-7,once,TRBD2,TRBV7-2,CASSLVLAGGPLYF,TGTGCCAGCAGCTTAGTCTTAGCGGGAGGGCCTTTGTACTTC
TRBJ2-7,few,-,TRBV7-6,CASSLKTAGSVDEQYF,TGTGCCAGCAGCTTAAAAACGGCAGGGAGTGTCGACGAGCAGTACTTC
TRBJ2-1,few,TRBD2,TRBV27,CASSQGTSGIHNEQFF,TGTGCCAGCAGTCAAGGGACTAGCGGGATACACAATGAGCAGTTCTTC
TRBJ1-1,many,-,TRBV5-1,CASSFRGFGTEAFF,TGCGCCAGCAGCTTTAGGGGGTTTGGCACTGAAGCTTTCTTT
TRBJ2-3,many,-,TRBV4-1,CASSPLGRANADTQYF,TGCGCCAGCAGCCCTCTCGGCAGGGCGAACGCAGATACGCAGTATTTT
TRBJ1-1,many,TRBD1,TRBV5-1,CASSMGQLNTEAFF,TGCGCCAGCAGCATGGGACAGTTGAACACTGAAGCTTTCTTT
TRBJ2-3,-,TRBD2,TRBV7-3,CASSLTLAGVSNTQYF,TGTGCCAGCAGCTTAACCCTAGCGGGAGTTTCCAATACGCAGTATTTT
TRBJ2-5,many,-,TRBV7-9,CASSLMAGIETQYF,TGTGCCAGCAGCTTAATGGCGGGCATAGAGACCCAGTACTTC
TRBJ2-4,-,TRBD2,TRBV7-3,CASTLAGAGENIQYF,TGTGCCAGCACCCTAGCGGGGGCCGGGGAAAACATTCAGTACTTC
TRBJ1-1,few,-,TRBV9,CASSATGSTEAFF,TGTGCCAGCAGCGCAACGGGGTCCACTGAAGCTTTCTTT
TRBJ2-1,-,-,TRBV7-2,CASSVRDFPNSNEQFF,TGTGCCAGCAGCGTAAGGGACTTTCCCAATTCCAATGAGCAGTTCTTC
TRBJ1-5,few,-,TRBV4-1,CASSQEYWADNQPQHF,TGCGCCAGCAGCCAAGAATATTGGGCGGACAATCAGCCCCAGCATTTT
TRBJ2-1,many,TRBD2,TRBV12-3/TRBV12-4,CASSLAGGQAPSGQFF,TGTGCCAGCAGTCTAGCGGGGGGGCAGGCCCCGTCAGGGCAGTTCTTC
TRBJ2-5,few,-,TRBV12-5,CASGLQTAYQETQYF,TGTGCTAGTGGTCTTCAGACGGCGTACCAAGAGACCCAGTACTTC
TRBJ1-5,many,-,TRBV12-3/TRBV12-4,CASSSRVQPQHF,TGTGCCAGCAGTTCCAGGGTTCAGCCCCAGCATTTT
TRBJ1-1,many,-,TRBV10-3,CAISDPPRGGMNTEAFF,TGTGCCATCAGTGACCCACCCCGAGGAGGGATGAACACTGAAGCTTTCTTT
TRBJ2-1,-,TRBD2,TRBV6-5,CASSFLAGGALNEQFF,TGTGCCAGCAGTTTCTTAGCGGGAGGGGCCCTCAATGAGCAGTTCTTC
TRBJ2-1,-,TRBD2,TRBV24-1,CATRSSGGGSYNEQFF,TGTGCCACCAGATCTAGCGGTGGGGGCTCCTACAATGAGCAGTTCTTC
TRBJ2-1,-,-,TRBV6-5,CASSSDSGTTSQFF,TGTGCCAGCAGTTCGGACAGCGGGACTACGTCGCAGTTCTTC